Following are 22 T cell receptor beta chains from one sample sequenced in a study of blood T cell repertoires in COVID-19. TCRdb's copy holds only in-frame clones and misses some; the assay was immunoSEQ multiplex PCR. The sample lists about 120,000 clones; about 88% were seen once. Input material: peripheral blood. All receptors derive from a human donor in a cohort sampled during active COVID-19.

This chain uses TRBV2 with TRBJ2-3, with D perhaps TRBD1 (6 bases). Germline V gives CDR1 SNHLY, CDR2 FYNNEI. Trimming pared 5 bases from V and 4 bases from J, leaving 10 bases between. This CDR3 is 13 amino acids long. The CDR3 region has the DNA TGTGCCAGCAGTTTCGAGGGGGCAGATACGCAGTATTTT. Its protein product is CASSFEGADTQYF. The complete variable domain, with remaining parts taken from reference TRBV2 and TRBJ2-3, reads EPEVTQTPSHQVTQMGQEVILRCVPISNHLYFYWYRQILGQKVEFLVSFYNNEISEKSEIFDDQFSVERPDGSNFTLKIRSTKLEDSAMYFCASSFEGADTQYFGPGTRLTVL.

The J gene is TRBJ1-4, the V gene TRBV25-1; TRBD1 agrees at 10 bases. The V gene end was trimmed by 3 bases and the J gene end by 8 bases; junction bases not matched to a gene: 12. Germline V lookup: CDR1 MGHDK, CDR2 SYGVNS. The CDR3 is 17 amino acids. CDR3 region: CASSDLTGGGRSEKLFF. CDR3 DNA sequence: TGTGCCAGCAGTGATCTGACAGGGGGCGGCCGTTCCGAAAAACTGTTTTTT.

This clone was counted a single time. The chain is built from TRBV21-1 and TRBJ2-7; TRBD1 is the table's D call, not checked against the DNA. TRBV21-1 is flagged as a pseudogene. The CDR3 is 15 amino acids. For the CDR3, the DNA is TGTGCCAGCAGCCCTCCCGACAGGTCCTCCTACGAGCAGTACTTC. Translated: CASSPPDRSSYEQYF.

CDR3 sequence reads: CASSEGLAGVTDTQYF. CDR3 DNA: TGTGCCAGCAGCGAGGGACTAGCGGGGGTAACAGATACGCAGTATTTT. The chain couples TRBV5-4 to TRBJ2-3, with 14 nucleotides matching TRBD2. V gave up 4 bases and J gave up 3 bases; unmatched junction bases: 4. The CDR3 extends over 16 amino acids. Germline V gene lookup returns CDR1 SGHNT and CDR2 YYREEE (reference sequence).

This rearrangement joins TRBV10-3 to TRBJ2-5, with 14 bases matching TRBD2. V dropped 6 bases and J dropped 4; count of bases not matched to a gene: 1. The CDR3 covers 14 residues. From germline, CDR1 is ENHRY and CDR2 SYGVKD. CDR3 in amino acids: CAISGTSGGETQYF. The CDR3 DNA reads TGTGCCATCAGCGGGACTAGCGGGGGAGAGACCCAGTACTTC.

This chain connects TRBV5-1 to TRBJ2-7, with D unresolved. V was shortened by 3 bases and J by 3 bases, with 7 bases between the two germline ends. CDR1 and CDR2 (germline): SGHRS, YFSETQ. The CDR3 has 12 residues. CDR3 protein: CASSSEFYEQYF. The CDR3 bases are TGCGCCAGCAGCTCGGAGTTCTACGAGCAGTACTTC.

The V gene is TRBV5-4, the J gene TRBJ2-5; D might be TRBD1 (7 bases). The CDR3 contains 15 residues. The V and J ends lost 8 bases and 1 base respectively, with 18 bases between them. Germline V gene sequence: CDR1 SGHNT, CDR2 YYREEE (reference sequence). The CDR3 coding sequence is TGTGCCAGTCACATACCAGGGGGGACCCAAGAGACCCAGTACTTC. As protein: CASHIPGGTQETQYF.

The CDR3 DNA sequence: TGCGCCAGCAGCTGGGGGACTAGTTCAGATACGCAGTATTTT. It encodes CASSWGTSSDTQYF. V gene TRBV5-1 combines with J gene TRBJ2-3, with 8 nucleotides matching TRBD2. V gave up 3 bases and J gave up 4 bases; unmatched junction bases: 4. CDR1 and CDR2 from the germline V gene are SGHRS and YFSETQ. This CDR3 spans 14 amino acids. Full variable domain (outside the CDR3, taken from reference TRBV5-1 and TRBJ2-3): KAGVTQTPRYLIKTRGQQVTLSCSPISGHRSVSWYQQTPGQGLQFLFEYFSETQRNKGNFPGRFSGRQFSNSRSEMNVSTLELGDSALYLCASSWGTSSDTQYFGPGTRLTVL.

This clone was recorded once. This sequence joins TRBV7-9 and TRBJ2-1; 14 bases match TRBD2. The germline V gene has CDR1 SEHNR and CDR2 FQNEAQ (reference sequence). The J segment lost 0 bases and the V segment lost 5 bases, leaving 9 bases of the junction unmatched. The CDR3 has 19 amino acids. In DNA form, the CDR3 reads TGTGCCAGCAGCCCAGGACTAGCGGGAGGCGTGAGCTCCTACAATGAGCAGTTCTTC. This sequence encodes CASSPGLAGGVSSYNEQFF.

CDR3 sequence: CASSIPPRRSSNTGELFF. The CDR3, as DNA: TGTGCCAGCAGCATACCTCCCCGTCGGTCCTCGAACACCGGGGAGCTGTTTTTT. The rearrangement uses TRBV6-2 or TRBV6-3 and TRBJ2-2; unclear D gene. Between the trimmed V and J ends, which lost 6 bases and 0 bases, there was a span of 20 bases. The germline gives CDR1 MNHEY, CDR2 SVGEGT. This CDR3 has 18 residues.

The chain recombines TRBV18 with TRBJ1-4; D is possibly TRBD1 (5 bases). The CDR3 has 17 amino acids. With 3 bases removed from V and 5 bases from J, the gap between germline ends came to 19 bases. Germline CDR1 KGHSH, CDR2 LQKENI. The CDR3 nucleotides are TGTGCCAGCTCACCCCTGGGGCAGGGAAGGGGAAATGAAAAACTGTTTTTT. Translating gives CASSPLGQGRGNEKLFF.

The chain is built from TRBV28 and TRBJ2-7, with 7 nucleotides matching TRBD2. Germline CDR1 reads MDHEN; CDR2 reads SYDVKM. The CDR3 length is 16 residues. Trimming took 6 bases from V and 3 from J; bases not matched to a gene: 14. For the CDR3, the DNA is TGTGCCAGCAGCCCGGGAGGACCTAAGGGAGTCTACGAGCAGTACTTC. It codes for CASSPGGPKGVYEQYF.

This clone counts as medium-sized (0.01 to 0.1%). The chain is built from TRBV6-5 and TRBJ2-1, with 8 bases matching TRBD1. V trimming: 5 bases; J trimming: 5 bases; junction bases outside the gene matches: 8. CDR1 MNHEY and CDR2 SVGAGI come from the germline V gene. The CDR3 loop spans 15 amino acids. In nucleotides, the CDR3 is TGTGCCAGCAGTCGAGGACAGGGAACCAACAATGAGCAGTTCTTC. As protein: CASSRGQGTNNEQFF.

This clone was seen once. The chain uses TRBV10-1 and TRBJ2-3, with 10 bases aligning to TRBD2. Germline V gives CDR1 WNHNN, CDR2 SYGVQD (reference sequence). V lost 5 bases and J lost 0; bases outside the gene matches: 8. This CDR3 has 17 amino acids. The CDR3 protein is CASSKASGGPSTDTQYF. CDR3 coding DNA: TGCGCCAGCAGTAAGGCTAGCGGGGGTCCTAGCACAGATACGCAGTATTTT.

The chain combines TRBV28 with TRBJ1-2; 11 bases fit TRBD1. Germline assignment: CDR1 MDHEN and CDR2 SYDVKM. V lost 4 bases to trimming and J lost 7 bases; unmatched junction nucleotides: 8. This CDR3 contains 15 residues. CDR3 in amino acids: CASSYLDGTGGGYTF. CDR3 sequence (DNA): TGTGCCAGCAGTTACCTCGACGGGACAGGGGGTGGCTACACCTTC.

The rearrangement uses TRBV19 and TRBJ1-5; D gene ambiguous. With 5 bases removed from V and 0 bases from J, the gap between germline ends came to 11 bases. This CDR3 comprises 15 residues. CDR1 is LNHDA, CDR2 SQIVND, per germline (reference sequence). Here the CDR3 DNA reads TGTGCCAGTAGTCTCACAGATTATAGCAATCAGCCCCAGCATTTT. Protein sequence: CASSLTDYSNQPQHF.

The rearrangement joins TRBV5-4 to TRBJ2-3, with 8 bases aligning to TRBD1. The CDR3 covers 16 residues. V lost 4 bases to trimming and J lost 0 bases; unmatched junction nucleotides: 7. Germline V CDR1 and CDR2: SGHNT, YYREEE (reference sequence). In nucleotides, the CDR3 is TGTGCCAGCAGCGAACTCTGGACAGGGAGCACAGATACGCAGTATTTT. It codes for CASSELWTGSTDTQYF.

The chain links TRBV6-5 to TRBJ1-1; D is possibly TRBD1 (6 bases). Trimming pared 6 bases from V and 7 bases from J, leaving 18 bases between. The CDR3 spans 14 residues. Germline loops: CDR1 MNHEY, CDR2 SVGAGI. The CDR3 sequence is CASRDSAQGSEAFF. CDR3 DNA: TGTGCCAGCAGGGACAGTGCCCAGGGGAGTGAAGCTTTCTTT.

The chain recombines TRBV5-1 with TRBJ2-1; 8 bases line up with TRBD2. Germline V gene data show CDR1 as SGHRS and CDR2 as YFSETQ. V shed 3 bases, J shed 8 bases, and the junction held 10 bases outside the gene matches. The CDR3 runs to 15 residues. The CDR3 coding sequence is TGCGCCAGCAGCTGGGGAGGGTCCGGGAGGGATGAGCAGTTCTTC. Its translation: CASSWGGSGRDEQFF.

The rearrangement links TRBV18 to TRBJ2-1, with unresolved D. The CDR3 is 18 residues long. Trimming shortened V by 1 base and J by 6 bases, and 22 bases separated the two germline ends. The V gene's germline CDR1 is KGHSH and CDR2 LQKENI. The CDR3 protein is CASSPLIGPTPRSNEQFF. CDR3 nucleotides: TGTGCCAGCTCACCACTCATCGGCCCGACACCGAGATCCAATGAGCAGTTCTTC.

As for this clone: Other nucleotide sequences from this sample produce the same CDR3. The chain joins TRBV9 to TRBJ2-7, with TRBD2 matching 8 bases. Germline CDR1 and CDR2: SGDLS and YYNGEE. This CDR3 contains 14 residues. Trimming took 0 bases from V and 4 from J; bases not matched to a gene: 3. CDR3 bases: TGTGCCAGCAGCGTAGGAGCGGGAGTGTACGAGCAGTACTTC. This sequence encodes CASSVGAGVYEQYF.

The J gene is TRBJ2-3, the V gene TRBV19, with D possibly TRBD2 on 6 matching bases. The CDR3 contains 14 residues. V was cut by 7 bases and J by 4 bases, with 15 bases left in between. Per the germline V gene, CDR1 is LNHDA and CDR2 is SQIVND (reference sequence). CDR3 region: CASTAGGVSDTQYF. The CDR3 DNA reads TGTGCCAGTACAGCGGGCGGGGTGTCAGATACGCAGTATTTT.